This T cell receptor (beta chain) was retrieved from a study of T cell changes during pregnancy in multiple sclerosis. TCRdb's table, derived via immunoSEQ multiplex PCR, lists solely in-frame clones and lacks some. This table has about 41,000 clones, about 92% appearing once. The CDR3 has 13 amino acids. CDR1 and CDR2 (germline): SGDLS, YYNGEE. Trimming took 0 bases from V and 8 from J, leaving 11 bases between them. The sequencing used CD8+ T cells from peripheral blood mononuclear cells, collected in the first trimester of pregnancy. This clonotype was obtained from a female donor with multiple sclerosis, enrolled in a pregnancy study. The chain joins TRBV9 to TRBJ1-2, with D perhaps TRBD1 (5 bases). CDR3: CASSVGGGTGYTF. CDR3 sequence (DNA): TGTGCCAGCAGCGTAGGGGGAGGGACGGGCTACACCTTC.